This TCR beta chain stems from a study of blood T cells in healthy people across ages. The germline V and J ends were trimmed by 4 bases and 1 base, with 14 bases remaining between them. Germline V lookup: CDR1 SGHTA, CDR2 FQGNSA. The length of the CDR3 is 15 residues. For the second PCR, which ran for roughly 6 to 11 cycles, a sample-barcoded 5' primer and a J-beta primer mix were used. TCRdb re-called the 5' RACE reads with MiXCR, one entry per CDR3 protein. The sample lists some 710,000 distinct CDR3 sequences, about half seen once, with 15% to 20% in the top ten. The receptor's source is a man older than 75 in good health. J is TRBJ2-7 and V is TRBV7-2; D is possibly TRBD1 (5 bases). The sample comprised blood. CDR3 amino acids: CASSYSGISSYEQYF. CDR3 DNA sequence: TGTGCCAGCAGCTATTCAGGGATCTCATCCTACGAGCAGTACTTC.